This TCR beta chain is from a study of blood T cell repertoires in COVID-19. For the study at large: From the United States, Italy and Spain came samples of acute and convalescent COVID-19. From T cells, B-cell-depleted T cells, or PBMCs came the material, which was cDNA or gDNA.

Trimming at V came to 6 bases and at J to 6 bases, leaving 8 bases not matched to a gene. CDR3 length: 15 residues. The germline V gene has CDR1 MNHEY and CDR2 SMNVEV (reference sequence). Authors' data handling: Reference gene primer amplification in the assay estimated nucleated cell counts. The table came from immunoSEQ multiplex PCR; TCRdb's copy has only in-frame clones and leaves some out. The DNA gave D and trimming, while V, J and clone size come from that table. The table lists more than 95,000 clones, 80% to 85% of them singletons. This sequence originates from a woman over 75 with acute or convalescent COVID-19. Specimen: peripheral blood. The chain uses TRBV27 and TRBJ2-1; 10 bases are shared with TRBD2. The CDR3 nucleotides are TGTGCCAGCAGCCCAATAGCGGGAGGAGGCAATGAGCAGTTCTTC. Residues: CASSPIAGGGNEQFF.